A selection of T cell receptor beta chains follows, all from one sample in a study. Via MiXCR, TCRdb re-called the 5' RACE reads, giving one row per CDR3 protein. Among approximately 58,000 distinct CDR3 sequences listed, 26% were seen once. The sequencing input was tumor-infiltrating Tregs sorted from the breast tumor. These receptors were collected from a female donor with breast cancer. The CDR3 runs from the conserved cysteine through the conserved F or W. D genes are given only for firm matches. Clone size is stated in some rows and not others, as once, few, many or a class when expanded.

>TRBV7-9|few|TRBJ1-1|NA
TGTGCCAGCAGCCCACGAGCGGGGAACACTGAAGCTTTCTTT
CASSPRAGNTEAFF
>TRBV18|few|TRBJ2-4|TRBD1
TGTGCCAGCTCACCACCGAGACAGGGGAGCTTAGCCAAAAACATTCAGTACTTC
CASSPPRQGSLAKNIQYF
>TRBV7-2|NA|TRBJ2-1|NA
TGTGCCAGCAGCTTAGTAGCTAGTTCCTATGAGCAGTTCTTC
CASSLVASSYEQFF
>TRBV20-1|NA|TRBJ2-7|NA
TGCAGTGCTGGAGATGAGGCGCAGGGACCCTACGAGCAGTACTTC
CSAGDEAQGPYEQYF
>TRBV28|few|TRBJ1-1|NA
TGTGCCAGCAGTACCCCCGGAAGTGCTGGCACTGAAGCTTTCTTT
CASSTPGSAGTEAFF
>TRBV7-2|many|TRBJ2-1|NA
TGTGCCAGCAGCCAAATGTCATTAAATGAGCAGTTCTTC
CASSQMSLNEQFF
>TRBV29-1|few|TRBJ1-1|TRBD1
TGCAGCGTTCCGGGACAGGGGGCCACTGAAGCTTTCTTT
CSVPGQGATEAFF
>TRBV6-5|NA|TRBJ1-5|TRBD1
TGTGCCACACAGGGGAATAGCAATCAGCCCCAGTATTTC
CATQGNSNQPQYF
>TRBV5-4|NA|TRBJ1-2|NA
TGTGCCAGCAGCTTCGGACAGAACTATGGCTACACCTTC
CASSFGQNYGYTF
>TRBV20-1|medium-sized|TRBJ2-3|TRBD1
TGCAGTGCTATCTCGGACAGGGGAACGGATACGCAGTATTTT
CSAISDRGTDTQYF
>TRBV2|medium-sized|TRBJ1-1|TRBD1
TGTGCCAGCAGTGGTCCGGGACAGGGACTCTCGAACACTGAAGCTTTCTTT
CASSGPGQGLSNTEAFF
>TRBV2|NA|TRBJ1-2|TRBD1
TGTGCCAGCAGTGAAGCGCTTCAGACAGGGTTTAACCTCGGCTACACCTTC
CASSEALQTGFNLGYTF
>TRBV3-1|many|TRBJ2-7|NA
TGTGCCAGCAGCCAAGGGAGGTACGAGCAGTACTTC
CASSQGRYEQYF
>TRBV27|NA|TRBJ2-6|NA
TGTGCCAGCAGTTTATCGATTCTTCCTGGGGCCAACGTCCTGACTTTC
CASSLSILPGANVLTF
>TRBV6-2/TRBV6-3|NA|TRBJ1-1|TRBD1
TGTGCCAGCAGAGTAGACAGGGAACGAGGGACTGAAGCTTTCTTT
CASRVDRERGTEAFF
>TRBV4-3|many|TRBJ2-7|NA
TGCGCCAGCAGCCAAGAATCCGGCCGTGGGCAGTACTTC
CASSQESGRGQYF
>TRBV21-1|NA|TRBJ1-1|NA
TGTGCCAGCAGCTCCCAAAAAGAAGCTTTCTTT
CASSSQKEAFF
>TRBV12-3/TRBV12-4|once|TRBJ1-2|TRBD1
TGTGCCAGCAGTTTACTAGGGGGCATCTATGGCTACACCTTC
CASSLLGGIYGYTF
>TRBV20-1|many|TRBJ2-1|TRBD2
TGCAGTGCTAGAGATCCGCTAGCGGGGTACAATGAGCAGTTCTTC
CSARDPLAGYNEQFF
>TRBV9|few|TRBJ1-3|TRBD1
TGTGCCAGCAGCGTAGCTCCCAGCGCCGACAGGGATGGAAACACCATATATTTT
CASSVAPSADRDGNTIYF
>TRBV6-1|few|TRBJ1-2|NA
TGTGCCAGCACAAGGGGATACTATGGCTACACCTTC
CASTRGYYGYTF
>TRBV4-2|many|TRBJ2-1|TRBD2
TGTGCCAGCAGCCGTAGCGGGGACTACAATGAGCAGTTCTTC
CASSRSGDYNEQFF
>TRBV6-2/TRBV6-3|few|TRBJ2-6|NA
TGTGCCAGCAGTCGTGGCAGGATCTCTGGGGCCAACGTCCTGACTTTC
CASSRGRISGANVLTF
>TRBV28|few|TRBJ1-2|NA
TGTGCCAGCAGTTGGCGCAACTATGGCTACACCTTC
CASSWRNYGYTF
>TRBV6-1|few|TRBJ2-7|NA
TGTGCCAGCGACTCACCCTACGAGCAGTACTTC
CASDSPYEQYF
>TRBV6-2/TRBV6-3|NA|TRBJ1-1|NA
TGTGCCAGCAGTTATGGGATTACCGAAAAAGCTTTCTTT
CASSYGITEKAFF
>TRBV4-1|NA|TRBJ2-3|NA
TGCGCCAGCAGCAGGAGTGCCGTACAACAAGATACGCAGTATTTT
CASSRSAVQQDTQYF
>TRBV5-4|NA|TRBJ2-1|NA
TGTGCCAGCAGCGAGGGGTCGTCGCGATACAATGAGCAGTTCTTC
CASSEGSSRYNEQFF
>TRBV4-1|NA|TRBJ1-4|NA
TGCGCCAGCAGCCAAGTTTGGGGATATAATGAAAAACTGTTTTTT
CASSQVWGYNEKLFF
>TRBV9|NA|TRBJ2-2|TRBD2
TGTGCCAGCAGCGTAGCGGGACTAGCGTCTAACACCGGGGAGCTGTTTTTT
CASSVAGLASNTGELFF
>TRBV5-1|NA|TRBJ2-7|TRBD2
TGCGCCAGCAGCCCGGACCCCGGGACTAGCGGCTACGAGCAGTACTTC
CASSPDPGTSGYEQYF